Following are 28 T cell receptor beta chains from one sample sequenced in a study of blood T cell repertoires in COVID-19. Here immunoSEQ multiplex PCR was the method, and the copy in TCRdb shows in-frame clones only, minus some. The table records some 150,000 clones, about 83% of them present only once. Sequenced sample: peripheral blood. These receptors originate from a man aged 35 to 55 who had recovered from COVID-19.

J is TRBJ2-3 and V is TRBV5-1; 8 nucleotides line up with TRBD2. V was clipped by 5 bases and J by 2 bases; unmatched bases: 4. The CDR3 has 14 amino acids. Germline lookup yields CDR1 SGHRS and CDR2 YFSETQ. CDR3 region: CASRPGGLTDTQYF. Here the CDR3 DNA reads TGCGCCAGCAGACCGGGAGGGCTCACAGATACGCAGTATTTT.

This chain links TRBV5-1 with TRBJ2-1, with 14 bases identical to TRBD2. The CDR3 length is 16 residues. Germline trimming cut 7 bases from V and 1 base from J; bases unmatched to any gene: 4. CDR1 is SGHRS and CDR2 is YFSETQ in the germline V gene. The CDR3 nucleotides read TGCGCCAGCCGACTAGCGGGAGGGAGTTCCTACAATGAGCAGTTCTTC. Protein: CASRLAGGSSYNEQFF.

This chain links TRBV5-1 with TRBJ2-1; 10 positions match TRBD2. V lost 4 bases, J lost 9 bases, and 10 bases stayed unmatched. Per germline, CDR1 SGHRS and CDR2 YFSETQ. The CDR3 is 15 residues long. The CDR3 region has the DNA TGCGCCAGCAGCCAGCGGGAGGGCCGGCATTCTGAGCAGTTCTTC. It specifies CASSQREGRHSEQFF. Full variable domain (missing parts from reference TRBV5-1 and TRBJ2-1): KAGVTQTPRYLIKTRGQQVTLSCSPISGHRSVSWYQQTPGQGLQFLFEYFSETQRNKGNFPGRFSGRQFSNSRSEMNVSTLELGDSALYLCASSQREGRHSEQFFGPGTRLTVL.

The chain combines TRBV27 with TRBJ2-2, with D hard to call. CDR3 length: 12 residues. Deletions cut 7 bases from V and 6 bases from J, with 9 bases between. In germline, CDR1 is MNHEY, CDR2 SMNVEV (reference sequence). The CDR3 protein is CASTSLAGELFF. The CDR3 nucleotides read TGTGCCAGCACGTCACTGGCCGGGGAGCTGTTTTTT.

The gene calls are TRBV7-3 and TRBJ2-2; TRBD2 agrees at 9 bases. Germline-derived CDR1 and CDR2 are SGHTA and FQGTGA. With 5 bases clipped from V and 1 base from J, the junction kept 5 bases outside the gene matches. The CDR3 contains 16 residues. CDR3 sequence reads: CASSPAGGLNTGELFF. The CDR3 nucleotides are TGTGCCAGCAGCCCAGCGGGGGGCCTGAACACCGGGGAGCTGTTTTTT. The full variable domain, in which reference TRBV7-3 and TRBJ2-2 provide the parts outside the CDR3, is GAGVSQTPSNKVTEKGKYVELRCDPISGHTALYWYRQSLGQGPEFLIYFQGTGAADDSGLPNDRFFAVRPEGSVSTLKIQRTERGDSAVYLCASSPAGGLNTGELFFGEGSRLTVL.

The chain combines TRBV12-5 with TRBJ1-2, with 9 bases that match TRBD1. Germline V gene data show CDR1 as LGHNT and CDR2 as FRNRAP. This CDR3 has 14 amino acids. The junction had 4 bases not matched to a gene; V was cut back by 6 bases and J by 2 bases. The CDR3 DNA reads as TGTGCTAGTGGCCCCGGGACAGGGAACTATGGCTACACCTTC. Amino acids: CASGPGTGNYGYTF.

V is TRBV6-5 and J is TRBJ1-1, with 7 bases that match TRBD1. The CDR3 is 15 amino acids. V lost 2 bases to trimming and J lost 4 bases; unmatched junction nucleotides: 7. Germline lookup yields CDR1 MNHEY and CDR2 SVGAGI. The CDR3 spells CASSYAGQTGTEAFF. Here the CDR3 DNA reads TGTGCCAGCAGTTACGCGGGACAGACGGGCACTGAAGCTTTCTTT.

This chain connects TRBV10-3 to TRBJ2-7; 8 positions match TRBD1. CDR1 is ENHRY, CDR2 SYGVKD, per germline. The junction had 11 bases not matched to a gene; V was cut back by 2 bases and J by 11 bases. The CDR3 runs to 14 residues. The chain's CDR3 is CAISETGGLRIEYF. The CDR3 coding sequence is TGTGCCATCAGTGAGACAGGGGGTCTACGTATTGAGTACTTC.

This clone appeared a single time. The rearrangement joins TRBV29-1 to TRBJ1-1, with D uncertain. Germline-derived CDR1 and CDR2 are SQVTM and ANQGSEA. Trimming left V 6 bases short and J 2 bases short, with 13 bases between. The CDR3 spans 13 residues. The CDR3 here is CSVSYRGNTEAFF. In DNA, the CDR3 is TGCAGCGTCTCTTACCGGGGTAACACTGAAGCTTTCTTT.

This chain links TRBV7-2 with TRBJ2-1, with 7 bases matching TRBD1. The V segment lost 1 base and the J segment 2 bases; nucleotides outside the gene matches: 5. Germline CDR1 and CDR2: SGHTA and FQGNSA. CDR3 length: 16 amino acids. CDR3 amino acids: CASSLVVDRTYNEQFF. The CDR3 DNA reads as TGTGCCAGCAGCTTAGTAGTGGACAGGACCTACAATGAGCAGTTCTTC.

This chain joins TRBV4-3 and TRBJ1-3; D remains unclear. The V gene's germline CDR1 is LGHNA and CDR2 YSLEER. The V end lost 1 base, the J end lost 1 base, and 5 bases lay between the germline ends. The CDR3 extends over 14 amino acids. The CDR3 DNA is TGCGCCAGCAGCCAAGCAGTATCTGGAAACACCATATATTTT. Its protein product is CASSQAVSGNTIYF.

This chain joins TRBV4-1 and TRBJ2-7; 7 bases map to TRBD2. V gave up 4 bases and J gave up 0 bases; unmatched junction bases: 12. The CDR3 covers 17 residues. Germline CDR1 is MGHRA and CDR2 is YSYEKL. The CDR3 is CASSPQLTSVSSYEQYF. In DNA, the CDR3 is TGCGCCAGCAGCCCCCAACTTACTAGCGTCTCCTCCTACGAGCAGTACTTC.

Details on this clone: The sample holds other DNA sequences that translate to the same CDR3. The CDR3 nucleotides read TGCAGCGTTGAGACTGGTGGCTACACCTTC. Residues: CSVETGGYTF. This chain uses TRBV29-1 with TRBJ1-2; the D is unclear. The V gene lost 3 bases and the J gene lost 7 bases, with 6 bases spanning the gap. The CDR3 sequence is 10 residues long. Germline V gives CDR1 SQVTM, CDR2 ANQGSEA.

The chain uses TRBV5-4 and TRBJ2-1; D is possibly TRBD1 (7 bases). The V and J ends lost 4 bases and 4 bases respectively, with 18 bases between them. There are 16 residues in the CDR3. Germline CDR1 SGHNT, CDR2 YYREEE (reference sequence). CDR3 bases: TGTGCCAGCAGCGGACGCGGGACAGTTCGGTACAATGAGCAGTTCTTC. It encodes CASSGRGTVRYNEQFF. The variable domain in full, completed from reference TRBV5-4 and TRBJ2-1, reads ETGVTQSPTHLIKTRGQQVTLRCSSQSGHNTVSWYQQALGQGPQFIFQYYREEENGRGNFPPRFSGLQFPNYSSELNVNALELDDSALYLCASSGRGTVRYNEQFFGPGTRLTVL.

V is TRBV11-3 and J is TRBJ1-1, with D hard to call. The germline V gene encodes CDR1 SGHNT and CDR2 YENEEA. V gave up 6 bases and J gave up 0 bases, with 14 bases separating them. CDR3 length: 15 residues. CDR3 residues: CASSSTSFLNTEAFF. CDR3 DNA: TGTGCCAGCAGTTCTACCTCGTTCTTGAACACTGAAGCTTTCTTT.

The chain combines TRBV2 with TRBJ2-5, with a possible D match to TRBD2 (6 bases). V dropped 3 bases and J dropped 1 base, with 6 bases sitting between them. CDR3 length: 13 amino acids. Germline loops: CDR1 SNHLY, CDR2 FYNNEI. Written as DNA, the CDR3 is TGTGCCAGCAGTGAGGGACTCCAAGAGACCCAGTACTTC. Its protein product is CASSEGLQETQYF.

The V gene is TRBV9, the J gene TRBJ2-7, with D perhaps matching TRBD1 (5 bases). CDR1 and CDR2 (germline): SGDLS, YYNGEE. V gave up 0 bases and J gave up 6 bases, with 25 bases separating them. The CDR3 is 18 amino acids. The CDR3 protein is CASSVGPIDSFRLSEQYF. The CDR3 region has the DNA TGTGCCAGCAGCGTAGGACCGATTGACAGTTTCAGGTTGAGCGAGCAGTACTTC.

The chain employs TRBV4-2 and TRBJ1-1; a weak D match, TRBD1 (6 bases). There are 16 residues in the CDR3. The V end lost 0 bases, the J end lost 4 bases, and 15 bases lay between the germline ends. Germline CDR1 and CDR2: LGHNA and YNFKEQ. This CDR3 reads CASSQDAPLQGTEAFF. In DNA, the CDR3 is TGTGCCAGCAGCCAAGATGCTCCTCTACAGGGCACTGAAGCTTTCTTT.

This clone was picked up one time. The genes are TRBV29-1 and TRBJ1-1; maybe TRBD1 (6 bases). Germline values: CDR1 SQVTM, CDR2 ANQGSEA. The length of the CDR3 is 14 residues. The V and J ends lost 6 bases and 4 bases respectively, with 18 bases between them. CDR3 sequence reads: CSVLGGRGFTEAFF. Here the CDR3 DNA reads TGCAGCGTCCTTGGAGGCAGGGGATTCACTGAAGCTTTCTTT. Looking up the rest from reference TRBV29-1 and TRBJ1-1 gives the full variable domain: SAVISQKPSRDICQRGTSLTIQCQVDSQVTMMFWYRQQPGQSLTLIATANQGSEATYESGFVIDKFPISRPNLTFSTLTVSNMSPEDSSIYLCSVLGGRGFTEAFFGQGTRLTVV.

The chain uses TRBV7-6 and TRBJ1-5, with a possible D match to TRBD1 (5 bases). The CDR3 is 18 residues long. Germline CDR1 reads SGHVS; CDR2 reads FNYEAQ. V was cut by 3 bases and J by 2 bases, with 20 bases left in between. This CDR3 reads CASSFLGMGRDGNQPQHF. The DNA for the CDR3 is TGTGCCAGCAGCTTCCTAGGGATGGGCAGGGATGGCAATCAGCCCCAGCATTTT.

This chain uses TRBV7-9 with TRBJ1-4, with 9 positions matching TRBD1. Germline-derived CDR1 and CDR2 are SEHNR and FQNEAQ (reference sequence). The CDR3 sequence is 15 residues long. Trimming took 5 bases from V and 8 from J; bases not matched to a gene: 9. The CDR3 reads CASSPGDREFEKLFF. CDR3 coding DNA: TGTGCCAGCAGCCCGGGGGACAGGGAATTCGAAAAACTGTTTTTT.

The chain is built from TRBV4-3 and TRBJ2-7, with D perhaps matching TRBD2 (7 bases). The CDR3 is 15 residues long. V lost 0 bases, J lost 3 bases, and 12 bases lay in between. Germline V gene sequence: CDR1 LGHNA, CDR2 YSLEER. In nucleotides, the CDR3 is TGCGCCAGCAGCCAAGATGAGGGGGGGCGCTACGAGCAGTACTTC. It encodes CASSQDEGGRYEQYF.

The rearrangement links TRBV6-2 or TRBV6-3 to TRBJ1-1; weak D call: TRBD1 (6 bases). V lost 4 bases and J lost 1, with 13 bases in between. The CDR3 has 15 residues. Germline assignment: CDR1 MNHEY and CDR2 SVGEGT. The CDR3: CASSLIGTQNTEAFF. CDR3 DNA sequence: TGTGCCAGCAGTTTAATCGGGACACAGAACACTGAAGCTTTCTTT.

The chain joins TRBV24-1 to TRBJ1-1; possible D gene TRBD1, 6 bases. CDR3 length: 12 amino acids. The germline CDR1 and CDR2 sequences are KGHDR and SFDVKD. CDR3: CAIGQTNTEAFF. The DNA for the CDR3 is TGTGCTATCGGACAGACGAACACTGAAGCTTTCTTT.

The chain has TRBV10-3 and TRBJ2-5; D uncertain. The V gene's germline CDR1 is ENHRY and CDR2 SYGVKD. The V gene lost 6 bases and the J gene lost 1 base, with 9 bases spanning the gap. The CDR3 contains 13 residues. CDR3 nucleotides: TGTGCCATCAGCCGACTGTTCCAAGAGACCCAGTACTTC. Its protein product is CAISRLFQETQYF.

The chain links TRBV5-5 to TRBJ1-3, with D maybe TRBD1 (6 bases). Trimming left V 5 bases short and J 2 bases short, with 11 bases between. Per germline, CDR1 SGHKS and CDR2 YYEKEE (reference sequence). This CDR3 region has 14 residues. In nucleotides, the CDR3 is TGTGCCAGCAGGGCGACAGGTACTGGAAACACCATATATTTT. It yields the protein CASRATGTGNTIYF.

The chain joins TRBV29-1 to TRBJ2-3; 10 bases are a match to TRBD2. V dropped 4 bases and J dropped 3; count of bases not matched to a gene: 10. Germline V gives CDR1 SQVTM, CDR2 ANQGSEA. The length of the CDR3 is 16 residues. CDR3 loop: CSVVYSSGRSTDTQYF. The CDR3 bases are TGCAGCGTTGTATACAGTAGCGGGAGGAGTACAGATACGCAGTATTTT.

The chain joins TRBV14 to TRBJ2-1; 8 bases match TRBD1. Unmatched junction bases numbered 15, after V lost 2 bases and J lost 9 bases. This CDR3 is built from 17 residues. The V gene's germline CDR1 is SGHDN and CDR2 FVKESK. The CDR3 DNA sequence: TGTGCCAGCAGCCAATCAAGAGGGACAGGATTTAGGGGTGAGCAGTTCTTC. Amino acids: CASSQSRGTGFRGEQFF.